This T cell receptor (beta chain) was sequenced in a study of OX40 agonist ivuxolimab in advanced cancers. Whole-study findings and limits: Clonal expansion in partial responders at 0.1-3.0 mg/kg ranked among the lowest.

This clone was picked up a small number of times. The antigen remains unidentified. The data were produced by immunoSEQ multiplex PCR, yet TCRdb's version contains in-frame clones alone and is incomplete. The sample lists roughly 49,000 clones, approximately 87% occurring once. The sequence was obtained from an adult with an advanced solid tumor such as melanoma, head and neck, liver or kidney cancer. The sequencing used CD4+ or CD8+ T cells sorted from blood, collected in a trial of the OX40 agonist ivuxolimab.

The chain's CDR3 is CATRTDYNEQFF. DNA of the CDR3: TGTGCCACCCGGACAGATTACAATGAGCAGTTCTTC. The chain employs TRBV15 and TRBJ2-1; tentatively, D is TRBD1 (6 bases). The CDR3 consists of 12 residues. The germline V gene encodes CDR1 LNHNV and CDR2 YYDKDF (reference sequence). V lost 8 bases to trimming and J lost 4 bases, with 9 bases between them.